The 30 T cell receptor beta chains presented below share a single source sample, sequenced in a study of PD-L1 blockade in urothelial cancer. Clones were read by immunoSEQ multiplex PCR, and TCRdb kept only the in-frame ones, dropping some. The table includes 50,000 to 60,000 clones, roughly 84% detected once. Specimen: PBMCs, collected around atezolizumab (anti-PD-L1) treatment. These receptors were collected from a man aged 50 or older with urothelial cancer.

CDR3 DNA: TGTGCCTGGAGTAAGCGGCTTAGAGGCACCGGGGAGCTGTTTTTT. It translates to CAWSKRLRGTGELFF. V gene TRBV30 combines with J gene TRBJ2-2; TRBD2 is a possible D gene (5 bases). The germline V gene encodes CDR1 GTSNPN and CDR2 SVGIG (reference sequence). The CDR3 has 15 residues. Trimming took 2 bases from V and 4 from J, leaving 14 bases between them.

This clone has a handful of counts. The chain recombines TRBV4-1 with TRBJ2-3; 7 nucleotides match TRBD2. V lost 0 bases, J lost 3 bases, and 0 bases stayed unmatched. The CDR3 consists of 14 residues. Germline V CDR1 and CDR2: MGHRA, YSYEKL. CDR3 sequence reads: CASSQERETDTQYF. CDR3 DNA sequence: TGCGCCAGCAGCCAAGAGCGGGAGACAGATACGCAGTATTTT.

The V call is TRBV28, the J call TRBJ1-6, with D maybe TRBD1 (6 bases). Germline lookup yields CDR1 MDHEN and CDR2 SYDVKM. This CDR3 has 16 amino acids. The V end was cut by 3 bases, the J end by 10 bases, with 19 bases between. In nucleotides, the CDR3 is TGTGCCAGCAGTTTGGGGCAGGGGCTCCGAAGATCACCCCTCCACTTT. This encodes CASSLGQGLRRSPLHF.

The chain couples TRBV7-9 to TRBJ1-2; possibly TRBD1 for D (5 bases). The ends were cut back, 5 bases at V and 4 bases at J, with 20 bases in the middle. CDR3 length equals 16 residues. Germline CDR1 is SEHNR and CDR2 is FQNEAQ (reference sequence). This CDR3 reads CASSPGGGPQGYGYTF. The CDR3 DNA reads TGTGCCAGCAGCCCGGGGGGAGGACCTCAGGGCTATGGCTACACCTTC. The full variable domain, with the rest looked up from reference TRBV7-9 and TRBJ1-2, is DTGVSQNPRHKITKRGQNVTFRCDPISEHNRLYWYRQTLGQGPEFLTYFQNEAQLEKSRLLSDRFSAERPKGSFSTLEIQRTEQGDSAMYLCASSPGGGPQGYGYTFGSGTRLTVV.

The J gene is TRBJ2-1, the V gene TRBV28; 16 bases match TRBD2. The CDR3 extends over 17 amino acids. V trimming: 6 bases; J trimming: 4 bases; junction bases outside the gene matches: 6. CDR1 and CDR2 from the germline V gene are MDHEN and SYDVKM. In DNA, the CDR3 is TGTGCCAGCAGGGGGACTAGCGGGAGGGCCGGGTACAATGAGCAGTTCTTC. It specifies CASRGTSGRAGYNEQFF.

The V call is TRBV30, the J call TRBJ1-5; D perhaps matches TRBD1 (6 bases). Per the germline V gene, CDR1 is GTSNPN and CDR2 is SVGIG (reference sequence). V dropped 2 bases and J dropped 6 bases, with 11 bases sitting between them. The length of the CDR3 is 13 residues. CDR3 DNA sequence: TGTGCCTGGAGTTCACAGGGTACTCAGCCCCAGCATTTT. It is translated as CAWSSQGTQPQHF.

CDR3 bases: TGTGCCAGCAGCTTACTAGCGGGGCCCTCTGGGGCCAACGTCCTGACTTTC. Translated, it gives CASSLLAGPSGANVLTF. The J gene is TRBJ2-6, the V gene TRBV5-5; 10 bases fit TRBD2. The CDR3 has 17 residues. Trimming took 2 bases from V and 0 from J; bases not matched to a gene: 2. Germline lookup yields CDR1 SGHKS and CDR2 YYEKEE (reference sequence).

The chain couples TRBV19 to TRBJ1-5, with 8 bases fitting TRBD1. There are 15 residues in the CDR3. The V gene end was trimmed by 4 bases and the J gene end by 6 bases; junction bases not matched to a gene: 8. Germline CDR1 and CDR2: LNHDA and SQIVND (reference sequence). CDR3 in DNA: TGTGCCAGTAGTACTAGGACAGGGTTCGGTCAGCCCCAGCATTTT. Protein: CASSTRTGFGQPQHF.

The rearrangement links TRBV9 to TRBJ1-4, with 8 bases identical to TRBD1. The CDR3 consists of 16 residues. The V gene end was trimmed by 3 bases and the J gene end by 3 bases; junction bases not matched to a gene: 7. Per germline, CDR1 SGDLS and CDR2 YYNGEE. This CDR3 is CASSGVGTGSNEKLFF. Written as DNA, the CDR3 is TGTGCCAGCAGCGGAGTGGGGACAGGCTCTAATGAAAAACTGTTTTTT.

CDR3 nucleotides: TGTGCCAGTAGTGTGGCGCCTAGCTTCAGCACAGATACGCAGTATTTT. The encoded protein is CASSVAPSFSTDTQYF. The rearrangement uses TRBV19 and TRBJ2-3; D is perhaps TRBD2 (5 bases). The CDR3 spans 16 residues. The V end was cut by 5 bases, the J end by 0 bases, with 15 bases between. CDR1 LNHDA and CDR2 SQIVND come from the germline V gene (reference sequence).

The chain uses TRBV30 and TRBJ1-6; the D is unclear. The CDR3 extends over 13 amino acids. Germline values: CDR1 GTSNPN, CDR2 SVGIG (reference sequence). V lost 3 bases and J 3 bases, leaving 6 bases between the germline ends. CDR3 DNA sequence: TGTGCCTGGAGGGCTCTCTATAATTCACCCCTCCACTTT. Amino acids: CAWRALYNSPLHF.

The sample holds one count of this clone. V gene TRBV7-2 combines with J gene TRBJ1-1; tentatively, D is TRBD1 (6 bases). Germline-derived CDR1 and CDR2 are SGHTA and FQGNSA. V lost 5 bases, J lost 1 base, and 14 bases lay in between. The CDR3 spans 15 residues. Written as DNA, the CDR3 is TGTGCCAGCAGCCACTACAGGGCCCGGAACACTGAAGCTTTCTTT. This encodes CASSHYRARNTEAFF.

In its sample, this clone was seen a few times. V is TRBV6-1 and J is TRBJ1-1; TRBD1 matches at 7 bases. Germline CDR1 reads MNHNS; CDR2 reads SASEGT. CDR3 length: 12 amino acids. Trimming took 7 bases from V and 11 from J; bases not matched to a gene: 10. CDR3 sequence reads: CASTGGQLLAFF. In DNA form, the CDR3 reads TGTGCCAGCACTGGGGGACAGTTATTGGCTTTCTTT.

V gene TRBV7-2 combines with J gene TRBJ2-1; 10 positions match TRBD2. Germline CDR1 and CDR2: SGHTA and FQGNSA. The CDR3 spans 16 residues. V was pared by 0 bases and J by 7 bases, with 6 bases of the junction left unmatched. CDR3 sequence (DNA): TGTGCCAGCAGCTTAGCTTCTAGCGGGAGTCGGAATGAGCAGTTCTTC. It translates to CASSLASSGSRNEQFF.

In this sample, this clone is medium-sized. This chain connects TRBV27 to TRBJ2-7; 7 nucleotides agree with TRBD1. V lost 8 bases to trimming and J lost 0 bases; unmatched junction nucleotides: 7. Germline V gives CDR1 MNHEY, CDR2 SMNVEV (reference sequence). This CDR3 spans 14 amino acids. CDR3 region: CASGGQSSSYEQYF. In DNA, the CDR3 is TGTGCCAGCGGGGGACAGTCGAGCTCCTACGAGCAGTACTTC.

The chain couples TRBV6-1 to TRBJ2-2; TRBD1 agrees at 9 bases. Germline CDR1 MNHNS, CDR2 SASEGT. The junction had 4 bases not matched to a gene; V was cut back by 8 bases and J by 3 bases. This CDR3 has 14 amino acids. The CDR3, as DNA: TGTGCCAGCCAAGGGACAGGGCACACCGGGGAGCTGTTTTTT. Translating gives CASQGTGHTGELFF.

This clone appeared once. The V call is TRBV7-3, the J call TRBJ2-2; D gene ambiguous. This CDR3 contains 15 residues. Germline lookup yields CDR1 SGHTA and CDR2 FQGTGA. V lost 2 bases and J 1 base, leaving 8 bases between the germline ends. CDR3 region: CASSLGSLNTGELFF. Here the CDR3 DNA reads TGTGCCAGCAGCTTAGGTAGCTTGAACACCGGGGAGCTGTTTTTT.

This chain uses TRBV11-3 with TRBJ2-5; TRBD2 agrees at 9 bases. The CDR3 has 15 amino acids. V lost 1 base to trimming and J lost 3 bases; unmatched junction nucleotides: 3. Germline V gene lookup returns CDR1 SGHNT and CDR2 YENEEA. The CDR3 here is CASSLGLAEKETQYF. CDR3 sequence (DNA): TGTGCCAGCAGCTTAGGACTAGCGGAGAAAGAGACCCAGTACTTC.

The rearrangement links TRBV28 to TRBJ2-1; TRBD2 might be the D (6 bases). The V end was cut by 5 bases, the J end by 0 bases, with 11 bases between. This CDR3 comprises 15 residues. The germline V gene has CDR1 MDHEN and CDR2 SYDVKM. The CDR3 protein is CASSTPGSSYNEQFF. CDR3 DNA: TGTGCCAGCAGTACCCCCGGGAGCTCCTACAATGAGCAGTTCTTC.

Details on this clone: One end of the junction fails to match germline, which may point to a read error. This chain uses TRBV30 with TRBJ2-1, with TRBD1 as a possible D gene (5 bases). Germline V gives CDR1 GTSNPN, CDR2 SVGIG (reference sequence). This CDR3 has 13 amino acids. The CDR3 sequence is CAWSRGPNNEQFF. The CDR3 region has the DNA TGTGCCTGGAGTAGGGGCCCGAACAACGAGCAGTTCTTC.

The chain uses TRBV30 and TRBJ2-2, with TRBD2 matching 10 bases. This CDR3 comprises 15 residues. J lost 4 bases, V lost 6 bases, and 8 bases had no gene match. Germline V gives CDR1 GTSNPN, CDR2 SVGIG (reference sequence). The chain's CDR3 is CACSASGRGTGELFF. The CDR3 DNA reads TGTGCCTGCTCGGCTAGCGGGAGAGGCACCGGGGAGCTGTTTTTT.

J is TRBJ2-4 and V is TRBV6-5; 7 bases line up with TRBD1. Germline V lookup: CDR1 MNHEY, CDR2 SVGAGI. The CDR3 length is 15 residues. The V and J ends lost 5 bases and 1 base, in that order; junction bases with no gene match: 5. The CDR3 DNA reads as TGTGCCAGCAGTCCGACAGGGTCTGCCAAAAACATTCAGTACTTC. Translation: CASSPTGSAKNIQYF.

This clone showed up just a few times. The rearrangement links TRBV6-4 to TRBJ2-5, with 9 bases matching TRBD2. This CDR3 contains 15 residues. After removal of 7 bases from V and 4 bases from J, the junction contained 10 bases not matched to a gene. Germline values: CDR1 MRHNA, CDR2 SNTAGT. The CDR3 here is CASTRLAVDLETQYF. The CDR3 DNA reads as TGTGCCAGCACAAGACTAGCGGTGGATCTAGAGACCCAGTACTTC.

This rearrangement joins TRBV5-6 to TRBJ2-2, with 7 bases identical to TRBD2. The CDR3 is 14 residues long. CDR1 SGHDT and CDR2 YYEEEE come from the germline V gene. Trimming took 4 bases from V and 4 from J; bases not matched to a gene: 4. CDR3 coding DNA: TGTGCCAGCAGCAAACTAGCGACCACCGGGGAGCTGTTTTTT. The encoded protein is CASSKLATTGELFF.

This chain joins TRBV12-5 and TRBJ2-2; D is ambiguous. V lost 5 bases, J lost 7 bases, and 8 bases lay in between. The CDR3 extends over 12 amino acids. Germline V gene lookup returns CDR1 LGHNT and CDR2 FRNRAP. This CDR3 is CASGPEIGELFF. The CDR3 DNA follows: TGTGCTAGTGGTCCTGAGATCGGGGAGCTGTTTTTT.

This clone was counted a single time. The chain links TRBV4-1 to TRBJ1-2; 7 bases fit TRBD1. Germline CDR1 MGHRA, CDR2 YSYEKL. Trimming at V came to 1 base and at J to 5 bases, leaving 7 bases not matched to a gene. The CDR3 has 15 residues. The CDR3 bases are TGCGCCAGCAGCCAAGGGGCGGACAGGCCTTATGGCTACACCTTC. This codes for CASSQGADRPYGYTF.

The V call is TRBV9, the J call TRBJ2-2; 8 bases match TRBD2. V lost 2 bases and J lost 3; bases outside the gene matches: 6. The CDR3 is 16 residues long. The germline gives CDR1 SGDLS, CDR2 YYNGEE. In nucleotides, the CDR3 is TGTGCCAGCAGCGTCAGCGGGAGTTTTTACACCGGGGAGCTGTTTTTT. Translated: CASSVSGSFYTGELFF.

V gene TRBV28 combines with J gene TRBJ1-5; D may be TRBD1 (6 bases). Germline assignment: CDR1 MDHEN and CDR2 SYDVKM. The length of the CDR3 is 15 residues. The V and J ends lost 3 bases and 3 bases respectively, with 12 bases between them. The CDR3: CASSFAGATNQPQHF. The CDR3 region has the DNA TGTGCCAGCAGTTTCGCAGGGGCCACCAATCAGCCCCAGCATTTT.

This chain links TRBV5-1 with TRBJ2-3; perhaps TRBD1 as D (6 bases). The CDR3 length is 14 residues. Deletions cut 2 bases from V and 7 bases from J, with 14 bases between. Germline CDR1 reads SGHRS; CDR2 reads YFSETQ. The CDR3 DNA reads TGCGCCAGCAGCTTTAACAGGGAGACAAATACGCAGTATTTT. Translated, it gives CASSFNRETNTQYF.

J is TRBJ1-1 and V is TRBV5-6; weak D call: TRBD1 (6 bases). Germline V CDR1 and CDR2: SGHDT, YYEEEE. This CDR3 region has 13 residues. Trimming took 5 bases from V and 3 from J, leaving 11 bases between them. CDR3 in amino acids: CASRQGGDTEAFF. DNA for the CDR3: TGTGCCAGCAGACAGGGTGGGGACACTGAAGCTTTCTTT. Drawing the rest from reference TRBV5-6 and TRBJ1-1, the complete variable domain is DAGVTQSPTHLIKTRGQQVTLRCSPKSGHDTVSWYQQALGQGPQFIFQYYEEEERQRGNFPDRFSGHQFPNYSSELNVNALLLGDSALYLCASRQGGDTEAFFGQGTRLTVV.